This T cell receptor (beta chain) was captured by sequencing in a study of T cell responses to AZD1222 COVID-19 vaccine. Study conclusions and caveats: Seropositive at baseline were only 5 to 7 AZD1222 recipients. The donor cohort was predominantly white British with a female majority, and clonal diversity may have been underestimated.

Turning to this clone: Its antigen remains unidentified.

Repertoires were generated with immunoSEQ multiplex PCR, while TCRdb's copy carries only in-frame clones and drops some. Among some 150,000 clones, roughly 91% were seen once, and the ten largest hold 2.5% to 3.5%. This receptor was identified in an adult who received the AZD1222 COVID-19 vaccine. Sequenced here: peripheral blood, sampled 28 days after the second AZD1222 dose.

CDR3 in DNA: TGTGCCAGCAGTTTAGGGACAGTTTACAATGAGCAGTTCTTC. Translating it yields CASSLGTVYNEQFF. The gene calls are TRBV28 and TRBJ2-1; TRBD1 matches 7 bases. Germline CDR1 MDHEN, CDR2 SYDVKM. The CDR3 spans 14 residues. The trim removed 2 bases at V and 4 bases at J, leaving 2 bases unmatched.